This T cell receptor (beta chain) was identified during a study of T cell responses to AZD1222 COVID-19 vaccine. Study conclusions and caveats: Baseline seropositivity occurred in only six AZD1222 recipients. White British donors predominated, females outnumbered males, and clonal diversity was possibly underestimated. Along spike, vaccine-associated CD4 TCRs were found throughout, with dominance at 160-218 and 743-854.

A remark on this clone: Its matching antigen is unknown.

It was second doses at about 4 or about 12 weeks that were pooled. TCRdb keeps only in-frame clones here, not all; method: immunoSEQ multiplex PCR. The top ten hold 8.5% to 9% of the sample, which has about 18,000 clones, 85% to 90% seen once. This sequence was found in an adult who received the AZD1222 COVID-19 vaccine. The sample consisted of peripheral blood, taken 28 days after the second AZD1222 dose.

The CDR3 region has the DNA TGTGCCAGCAGAGGAACCGATACGCAGTATTTT. Translation: CASRGTDTQYF. The chain employs TRBV9 and TRBJ2-3; D unresolved. The CDR3 sequence is 11 residues long. In germline, CDR1 is SGDLS, CDR2 YYNGEE. Trimming left V 5 bases short and J 6 bases short, with 7 bases between.